A single sample gave rise to the 16 T cell receptor beta chains below, sequenced in a study of OX40 agonist ivuxolimab in advanced cancers. Data came from immunoSEQ multiplex PCR; TCRdb stores just in-frame clones and leaves some out. The sample gives some 13,000 clones, over 75% of which show up once; around 67% is in the top ten. The input for sequencing was CD4+ or CD8+ T cells sorted from blood, taken in a trial of the OX40 agonist ivuxolimab. These TCRs come from an adult with an advanced solid tumor such as melanoma, head and neck, liver or kidney cancer.

The J gene is TRBJ2-5, the V gene TRBV30; D is undetermined. Germline loops: CDR1 GTSNPN, CDR2 SVGIG (reference sequence). CDR3 length: 12 amino acids. Trimming removed 2 bases at V and 5 bases at J, with 9 bases between. The CDR3, as DNA: TGTGCCTGGAGTTGGAATAGGGAGACCCAGTACTTC. It translates to CAWSWNRETQYF.

The chain employs TRBV15 and TRBJ2-1; the D call may be TRBD1 or TRBD2 (5 bases each). The length of the CDR3 is 14 residues. CDR1 is LNHNV, CDR2 YYDKDF, per germline (reference sequence). Between the trimmed V and J ends, which lost 4 bases and 2 bases, there was a span of 9 bases. The CDR3, as DNA: TGTGCCACCAGCATAGGGACGGCCTACAATGAGCAGTTCTTC. Its translation: CATSIGTAYNEQFF.

This chain links TRBV27 with TRBJ2-1, with 7 bases matching TRBD1. CDR3 length: 13 amino acids. The germline gives CDR1 MNHEY, CDR2 SMNVEV (reference sequence). The J segment lost 7 bases and the V segment lost 7 bases, leaving 7 bases of the junction unmatched. Written as DNA, the CDR3 is TGTGCCAGCACAGGGGGACATCCGAATGAGCAGTTCTTC. This sequence encodes CASTGGHPNEQFF.

This clone has only one observation. V is TRBV9 and J is TRBJ2-3; possibly TRBD2 for D (6 bases). V lost 0 bases to trimming and J lost 14 bases, with 16 bases between them. The CDR3 is 13 residues long. Germline V gene lookup returns CDR1 SGDLS and CDR2 YYNGEE. The CDR3 nucleotides read TGTGCCAGCAGCGTAGTATCCCAGAGGGGACTGTATTTT. Residues: CASSVVSQRGLYF.

The chain joins TRBV9 to TRBJ1-2; 7 bases fit TRBD1. V dropped 0 bases and J dropped 1; count of bases not matched to a gene: 9. Germline values: CDR1 SGDLS, CDR2 YYNGEE. This CDR3 has 17 amino acids. The DNA for the CDR3 is TGTGCCAGCAGCGTAGAGGGGACAGCTTTTTTTAACTATGGCTACACCTTC. It codes for CASSVEGTAFFNYGYTF.

The gene calls are TRBV11-3 and TRBJ2-5; 7 bases line up with TRBD2. Germline-derived CDR1 and CDR2 are SGHNT and YENEEA. J gave up 4 bases and V 1 base, and 6 bases lay outside the gene matches. There are 15 residues in the CDR3. The CDR3 nucleotides read TGTGCCAGCAGCTTAGGGGCGGGAGCTGGAGAGACCCAGTACTTC. Protein sequence: CASSLGAGAGETQYF.

The V and J genes are TRBV6-5 and TRBJ1-5; 8 bases align to TRBD1. J lost 2 bases, V lost 6 bases, and 0 bases had no gene match. The CDR3 contains 13 residues. Germline lookup yields CDR1 MNHEY and CDR2 SVGAGI. The CDR3 coding sequence is TGTGCCAGCAGACAGGGGGGCAATCAGCCCCAGCATTTT. Translating gives CASRQGGNQPQHF.

This clone has a single count. The chain has TRBV6-5 and TRBJ2-1, with 14 bases lining up with TRBD2. Trimming took 6 bases from V and 8 from J; bases not matched to a gene: 6. This CDR3 region has 15 residues. Germline-derived CDR1 and CDR2 are MNHEY and SVGAGI. This CDR3 is CASSPGTSGSDEQFF. CDR3 nucleotides: TGTGCCAGCAGCCCCGGGACTAGCGGGAGTGATGAGCAGTTCTTC.

The genes are TRBV6-5 and TRBJ2-1, with 13 positions matching TRBD2. Germline V CDR1 and CDR2: MNHEY, SVGAGI. The length of the CDR3 is 14 residues. V was clipped by 8 bases and J by 8 bases; unmatched bases: 6. CDR3 nucleotides: TGTGCCAGCGCCTTGGGACTAGCGGGGCATGAGCAGTTCTTC. It specifies CASALGLAGHEQFF.

The rearrangement uses TRBV6-5 and TRBJ2-1; TRBD2 agrees at 7 bases. Germline V CDR1 and CDR2: MNHEY, SVGAGI. J was trimmed by 8 bases and V by 2 bases; bases with no gene match: 0. This CDR3 is built from 12 residues. DNA of the CDR3: TGTGCCAGCAGTTACGGGGGGGATGAGCAGTTCTTC. Translated: CASSYGGDEQFF.

This clone was seen just once. CDR3 loop: CASSQGEGWELFF. The CDR3 region has the DNA TGTGCCAGCAGCCAAGGGGAGGGGTGGGAGCTGTTTTTT. V gene TRBV4-2 combines with J gene TRBJ2-2, with 7 bases matching TRBD2. CDR3 length equals 13 residues. Trimming took 1 base from V and 9 from J; bases not matched to a gene: 2. Germline CDR1 LGHNA, CDR2 YNFKEQ.

The gene calls are TRBV15 and TRBJ2-5; maybe TRBD2 (6 bases). The germline V and J ends were trimmed by 5 bases and 4 bases, with 20 bases remaining between them. Per germline, CDR1 LNHNV and CDR2 YYDKDF (reference sequence). The length of the CDR3 is 16 residues. CDR3 sequence reads: CATSGSSGGIGETQYF. CDR3 nucleotides: TGTGCCACCAGCGGCTCGTCCGGGGGAATCGGAGAGACCCAGTACTTC.

The J gene is TRBJ1-2, the V gene TRBV4-1; 8 bases map to TRBD1. The CDR3 length is 16 residues. From germline, CDR1 is MGHRA and CDR2 YSYEKL. The junction had 8 bases not matched to a gene; V was cut back by 1 base and J by 4 bases. CDR3 nucleotides: TGCGCCAGCAGCCAAGGAGGAACAGGGGGAGGCTATGGCTACACCTTC. Its translation: CASSQGGTGGGYGYTF.

This clone occurred once. The chain has TRBV19 and TRBJ1-2; D is ambiguous. Trimming removed 5 bases at V and 4 bases at J, with 14 bases between. CDR3 length: 14 amino acids. The germline V gene has CDR1 LNHDA and CDR2 SQIVND (reference sequence). The CDR3 loop reads CASSPNPRVYGYTF. CDR3 sequence (DNA): TGTGCCAGTAGTCCGAATCCGAGGGTCTATGGCTACACCTTC.

The genes are TRBV2 and TRBJ1-5; a possible D gene is TRBD1 (5 bases). Trimming took 5 bases from V and 0 from J, leaving 20 bases between them. The CDR3 loop spans 18 amino acids. Germline CDR1 is SNHLY and CDR2 is FYNNEI. The CDR3: CASSFTNPGPTSNQPQHF. CDR3 nucleotides: TGTGCCAGCAGTTTTACGAATCCAGGGCCTACTAGCAATCAGCCCCAGCATTTT.

This clone appeared a few times. CDR3 DNA sequence: TGTGCCAGCAGCCGAGCTAGAGACAATGAGCAGTTCTTC. It encodes CASSRARDNEQFF. This sequence joins TRBV11-2 and TRBJ2-1; no clear D. V lost 5 bases to trimming and J lost 5 bases, with 10 bases between them. This CDR3 is built from 13 residues. The germline CDR1 and CDR2 sequences are SGHAT and FQNNGV.